This T cell receptor beta chain stems from a study of cytomegalovirus exposure and HLA in healthy donors. Details on this clone: Its antigen is not identified.

Findings and caveats of the study: A later analysis associated some 18,000 TCR beta sequences with HLA alleles at a 0.05 false discovery rate. A list of roughly 160 TCR beta chains associated with cytomegalovirus was given. In an earlier analysis, in several hundred donors, most V segments appeared productive either ~90% or ~30% of the time.

The PCR made use of 60 Vbeta and 13 Jbeta primers. The data were produced by immunoSEQ multiplex PCR, yet TCRdb's version contains in-frame clones alone and is incomplete. Of 130,000 to 150,000 clones listed, 75% to 80% are singletons. Germline V lookup: CDR1 MNHEY, CDR2 SVGAGI. Trimming left V 2 bases short and J 3 bases short, with 14 bases between. The CDR3 totals 16 residues. The origin of this receptor is a man aged 40-50 years in good health and CMV-seropositive. The sequencing input was PBMCs. The chain uses TRBV6-5 and TRBJ2-4; tentative D call: TRBD2 (7 bases). As DNA, the CDR3 is TGTGCCAGCAGTTACAGGAGGGGGGGTGGCAAAAACATTCAGTACTTC. This sequence encodes CASSYRRGGGKNIQYF.